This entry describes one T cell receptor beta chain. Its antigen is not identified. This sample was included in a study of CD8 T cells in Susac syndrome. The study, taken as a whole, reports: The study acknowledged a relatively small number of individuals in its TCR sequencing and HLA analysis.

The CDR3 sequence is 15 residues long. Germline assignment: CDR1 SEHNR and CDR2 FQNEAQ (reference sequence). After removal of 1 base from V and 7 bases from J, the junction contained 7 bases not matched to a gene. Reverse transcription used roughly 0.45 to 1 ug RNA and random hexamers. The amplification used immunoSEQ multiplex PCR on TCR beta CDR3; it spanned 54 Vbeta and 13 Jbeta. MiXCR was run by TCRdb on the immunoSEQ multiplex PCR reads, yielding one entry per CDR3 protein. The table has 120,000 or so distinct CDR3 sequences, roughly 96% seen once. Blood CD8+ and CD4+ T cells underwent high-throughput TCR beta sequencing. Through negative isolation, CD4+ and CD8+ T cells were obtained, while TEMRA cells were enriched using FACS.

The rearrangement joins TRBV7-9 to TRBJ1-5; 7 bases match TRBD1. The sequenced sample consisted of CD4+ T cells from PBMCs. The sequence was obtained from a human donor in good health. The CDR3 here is CASSLGTGEGQPQHF. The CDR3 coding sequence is TGTGCCAGCAGCTTAGGTACAGGGGAGGGACAGCCCCAGCATTTT.